This T cell receptor beta chain was documented in a study of cytomegalovirus exposure and HLA in healthy donors. V lost 6 bases, J lost 9 bases, and 12 bases lay in between. Per germline, CDR1 SGHTA and CDR2 FQGNSA. This CDR3 is 13 amino acids long. The PCR contained 60 Vbeta and 13 Jbeta primers. Assay: immunoSEQ multiplex PCR; the TCRdb copy retains only in-frame clones and omits some. The profile shows 150,000 to 200,000 clones, around 76% of them singletons. The sequence came from a man in his forties in good health and CMV-seropositive. Sequencing was done on a sample of PBMCs. This chain uses TRBV7-2 with TRBJ1-6, with D possibly being TRBD1 (6 bases). The CDR3 DNA follows: TGTGCCAGCAGTCAGGGGTTCAGTTCACCCCTCCACTTT. This encodes CASSQGFSSPLHF.